The 15 T cell receptor beta chains in this list originate from one sample, sequenced in a study of blood T cell repertoires in COVID-19. Here immunoSEQ multiplex PCR was the method, and the copy in TCRdb shows in-frame clones only, minus some. The sample records roughly 70,000 clones, less than 90% being singletons. The specimen was peripheral blood. These receptors originate from a man at least 80 years old with COVID-19, enrolled during active disease.

The chain joins TRBV23-1 to TRBJ2-7; 9 nucleotides align to TRBD1. TRBV23-1 is an open reading frame whose function is uncertain. J was trimmed by 2 bases and V by 5 bases; bases with no gene match: 7. The CDR3 is made up of 15 amino acids. The CDR3 spells CASSTWGQGPYEQYF. Written as DNA, the CDR3 is TGCGCCAGCAGTACATGGGGACAGGGCCCCTACGAGCAGTACTTC.

The chain is built from TRBV4-1 and TRBJ2-3, with D maybe TRBD2 (6 bases). Germline lookup yields CDR1 MGHRA and CDR2 YSYEKL. V was cut by 6 bases and J by 7 bases, with 17 bases left in between. The CDR3 covers 14 residues. The chain's CDR3 is CASSREAALNTQYF. The CDR3 nucleotides are TGCGCCAGCAGTAGGGAGGCGGCCCTTAATACGCAGTATTTT.

The gene calls are TRBV6-2 or TRBV6-3 and TRBJ1-6, with 7 bases lining up with TRBD1. CDR1 and CDR2 from the germline V gene are MNHEY and SVGEGT. The CDR3 sequence is 14 residues long. With 1 base clipped from V and 14 bases from J, the junction kept 8 bases outside the gene matches. The CDR3 sequence is CASSYYGQARALHF. The CDR3 DNA sequence: TGTGCCAGCAGTTACTACGGACAGGCAAGAGCCCTCCACTTT.

The chain joins TRBV18 to TRBJ1-6, with 10 bases matching TRBD1. The CDR3 contains 15 residues. J gave up 8 bases and V 6 bases, and 7 bases lay outside the gene matches. Germline CDR1 KGHSH, CDR2 LQKENI. The DNA for the CDR3 is TGTGCCAGCTCGCCGACAGGGGGCCTTGATTCACCCCTCCACTTT. This gives the protein CASSPTGGLDSPLHF.

The chain is built from TRBV9 and TRBJ2-2; D gene ambiguous. Trimming left V 2 bases short and J 5 bases short, with 7 bases between. Germline CDR1 SGDLS, CDR2 YYNGEE. This CDR3 region has 13 residues. The CDR3 region is CASSVVRTGELFF. DNA of the CDR3: TGTGCCAGCAGCGTCGTTCGGACCGGGGAGCTGTTTTTT.

The chain couples TRBV6-4 to TRBJ1-6; D not certain. Germline CDR1 reads MRHNA; CDR2 reads SNTAGT. The CDR3 loop spans 15 amino acids. The V and J ends lost 6 bases and 6 bases respectively, with 15 bases between them. Here the CDR3 DNA reads TGTGCCAGCAGCAAACGCCCCGATAGTAATTCACCCCTCCACTTT. Translation gives CASSKRPDSNSPLHF.

The chain employs TRBV5-4 and TRBJ1-2; D might be TRBD1 (5 bases). The V end lost 0 bases, the J end lost 2 bases, and 8 bases lay between the germline ends. Per germline, CDR1 SGHNT and CDR2 YYREEE (reference sequence). The CDR3 spans 14 residues. Written as DNA, the CDR3 is TGTGCCAGCAGCTTGGAAAACAGGAACTATGGCTACACCTTC. Protein product: CASSLENRNYGYTF.

This chain links TRBV24-1 with TRBJ2-5; D gene unclear. The CDR3 is 15 amino acids. Trimming left V 4 bases short and J 0 bases short, with 11 bases between. Germline V lookup: CDR1 KGHDR, CDR2 SFDVKD. In nucleotides, the CDR3 is TGTGCCACCAGTGACTCGACGCGGTACCAAGAGACCCAGTACTTC. This encodes CATSDSTRYQETQYF.

The genes are TRBV4-1 and TRBJ2-4; TRBD1 matches at 8 bases. Germline CDR1 reads MGHRA; CDR2 reads YSYEKL. The V and J ends lost 0 bases and 8 bases, in that order; junction bases with no gene match: 12. The CDR3 is 17 residues long. The DNA of the CDR3 is TGCGCCAGCAGCCAAGACCAGACAGGGGTTAAGCGGCACATTCAGTACTTC. Translating it yields CASSQDQTGVKRHIQYF.

The chain carries TRBV18 and TRBJ1-3; D is uncertain. V was cut by 3 bases and J by 5 bases, with 17 bases left in between. CDR1 is KGHSH, CDR2 LQKENI, per germline. This CDR3 has 16 amino acids. CDR3 nucleotides: TGTGCCAGCTCACCTTTTCAGGAGGTCCGGCGAAACACCATATATTTT. This translates into CASSPFQEVRRNTIYF.

This chain uses TRBV29-1 with TRBJ2-7; D might be TRBD1 (5 bases). CDR1 and CDR2 (germline): SQVTM, ANQGSEA. The CDR3 is 12 amino acids. The ends were cut back, 6 bases at V and 3 bases at J, with 12 bases in the middle. CDR3 sequence reads: CSVVSGNYEQYF. The CDR3 DNA sequence: TGCAGCGTCGTTTCAGGGAACTACGAGCAGTACTTC.

CDR3: CASRKAGTGAGTEAFF. In nucleotides, the CDR3 is TGTGCCAGCAGGAAGGCCGGGACAGGGGCGGGCACTGAAGCTTTCTTT. The V gene is TRBV7-9, the J gene TRBJ1-1, with 10 bases fitting TRBD1. V lost 6 bases to trimming and J lost 4 bases; unmatched junction nucleotides: 11. The length of the CDR3 is 16 residues. Germline assignment: CDR1 SEHNR and CDR2 FQNEAQ (reference sequence).

This clone was seen only once. This chain joins TRBV12-5 and TRBJ2-7; no reliable D call. The CDR3 covers 13 residues. The germline V and J ends were trimmed by 1 base and 3 bases, with 7 bases remaining between them. Germline V gene data show CDR1 as LGHNT and CDR2 as FRNRAP. The CDR3 loop is CASGLELYYEQYF. The CDR3 nucleotides are TGTGCTAGTGGTTTGGAGCTCTACTACGAGCAGTACTTC.

This clone has only a few counts. This chain uses TRBV4-1 with TRBJ2-3; 8 bases are a match to TRBD1. CDR1 MGHRA and CDR2 YSYEKL come from the germline V gene. The CDR3 is 16 residues long. The V and J ends lost 1 base and 2 bases, in that order; junction bases with no gene match: 5. CDR3 sequence reads: CASSQGLDRDTDTQYF. The CDR3 nucleotides are TGCGCCAGCAGCCAAGGTCTGGACAGGGACACAGATACGCAGTATTTT.

The V and J genes are TRBV28 and TRBJ2-7, with D possibly matching TRBD1 (5 bases). Per germline, CDR1 MDHEN and CDR2 SYDVKM. V lost 5 bases and J lost 2, with 13 bases in between. This CDR3 spans 14 amino acids. CDR3 DNA: TGTGCCAGCAGTCTAGGGGTCCAGACCTACGAGCAGTACTTC. Protein sequence: CASSLGVQTYEQYF.